The 15 T cell receptor beta chains below all came from one sample that was sequenced in a study of low-dose radiotherapy and immunotherapy resistance in tumors (dated by TCRdb to between 2021 and 2022). The time point label here, explained by the study, means: before trial treatment. The sample was run on an Illumina HiSeq 2500. Superscript III and a set of TRAV- and TRBV-specific primers were used to synthesize first-strand cDNA, so that both TCRalpha and TCRbeta chains were covered. TCRs were amplified for approximately 20 PCR cycles with Phusion, using a constant-region primer paired with the adapter attached to the V primers. The raw public data were reprocessed by TCRdb itself: fastp quality trimming at Q25, MiXCR clonotype calling, in-frame beta chains only. Entries are consolidated by CDR3 protein sequence, retaining the most common genes and DNA. The sample profile shows tens of thousands of distinct CDR3 sequences; almost 25% of them were found once. The ten largest clonotypes hold approximately 5.3% of the sample.

Sequencing was performed on PBMCs, taken before treatment. The source of these receptors is a male donor with prostate cancer.

This clonotype was recorded a few times. This chain links TRBV30 with TRBJ2-6; 8 nucleotides align to TRBD1. The germline CDR1 and CDR2 sequences are GTSNPN and SVGIG (reference sequence). Losses at the gene ends were 5 bases for V and 2 bases for J; bases not matched to a gene: 5. CDR3 length: 15 residues. CDR3 coding DNA: TGTGCCTGGGGGACAGGTCCTCCTGGGGCCAACGTCCTGACTTTC. Its protein is CAWGTGPPGANVLTF.

This clonotype was seen repeatedly, ten times or more. The J gene is TRBJ1-1, the V gene TRBV23-1; TRBD1 might be the D (5 bases). Being an ORF, TRBV23-1 has a function that is uncertain. The CDR3 covers 18 residues. Deletions cut 2 bases from V and 3 bases from J, with 22 bases between. The CDR3 DNA follows: TGCGCCAGCAGTCAAGGCAGTGAGGGGAGGGGTAGGGACACTGAAGCTTTCTTT. As protein: CASSQGSEGRGRDTEAFF.

This clonotype occurred many times. The germline gene is not matched at one end of the junction; a read error may be the cause. The chain joins TRBV5-1 to TRBJ1-2; D is perhaps TRBD1 (5 bases). The germline V gene has CDR1 SGHRS and CDR2 YFSETQ. This CDR3 has 14 residues. CDR3 nucleotide sequence: TGTGCCAGCAGCTTGTTCCAGGGCAACTATGGCTACACCTTC. As protein: CASSLFQGNYGYTF.

This clonotype was observed at least ten times. V usage is TRBV4-1 and J usage is TRBJ2-7; D is possibly TRBD1 (6 bases). The germline CDR1 and CDR2 sequences are MGHRA and YSYEKL. The V end was cut by 2 bases, the J end by 9 bases, with 17 bases between. The CDR3 totals 14 residues. In DNA, the CDR3 is TGCGCCAGCAGCCAACCCGGACAGACCTTGGGGCAGTACTTC. It encodes CASSQPGQTLGQYF.

Notes on this clonotype: A far larger clone is a single base away, which makes a read error likely. The chain couples TRBV29-1 to TRBJ2-1; possibly TRBD1 for D (6 bases). The CDR3 is 13 amino acids. Trimming removed 6 bases from V and 10 bases from J, with 19 bases in between. Germline V lookup: CDR1 SQVTM, CDR2 ANQGSEA. CDR3 residues: CSVGAGAAYEQFF. As DNA, the CDR3 is TGCAGCGTGGGGGCTGGTGCCGCCTACGAGCAGTTCTTC.

V and J are TRBV7-6 and TRBJ2-2, with D tentatively TRBD2 (6 bases). CDR1 is SGHVS and CDR2 is FNYEAQ in the germline V gene. Trimming shortened V by 8 bases and J by 1 base, and 17 bases separated the two germline ends. The CDR3 totals 16 residues. The CDR3 protein is CASGRARGENTGELFF. The CDR3 DNA is TGTGCCAGCGGCCGAGCCCGCGGGGAGAACACCGGGGAGCTGTTTTTT.

This clonotype was counted ten times or more. The V gene is TRBV9, the J gene TRBJ2-2; D not resolved. The CDR3 length is 14 residues. Trimming left V 0 bases short and J 5 bases short, with 8 bases between. Germline CDR1 and CDR2: SGDLS and YYNGEE. In DNA, the CDR3 is TGTGCCAGCAGCGTAGGTGGGGTAACCGGGGAGCTGTTTTTT. Translating it yields CASSVGGVTGELFF.

J is TRBJ1-2 and V is TRBV9; 7 bases fit TRBD1. Germline loops: CDR1 SGDLS, CDR2 YYNGEE. The CDR3 loop spans 14 amino acids. Trimming removed 0 bases from V and 6 bases from J; junction bases left unmatched: 5. The CDR3 DNA sequence: TGTGCCAGCAGCGTAGGTGCCCAGGGGGATGGCTACACCTTC. It codes for CASSVGAQGDGYTF.

This clonotype has ten or more counts. The J gene is TRBJ2-1, the V gene TRBV5-1; tentative D call: TRBD1 (6 bases). V lost 0 bases to trimming and J lost 8 bases, with 12 bases between them. This CDR3 has 14 residues. Per germline, CDR1 SGHRS and CDR2 YFSETQ. The CDR3 DNA reads as TGCGCCAGCAGCTTGGTCCGACAGGTGGATGAGCAGTTCTTC. This encodes CASSLVRQVDEQFF. The whole variable domain, remainder taken from reference TRBV5-1 and TRBJ2-1, is KAGVTQTPRYLIKTRGQQVTLSCSPISGHRSVSWYQQTPGQGLQFLFEYFSETQRNKGNFPGRFSGRQFSNSRSEMNVSTLELGDSALYLCASSLVRQVDEQFFGPGTRLTVL.

Notes on this clonotype: With only one base between it and a far larger clone, this is likely a read error. DNA of the CDR3: TGTGCCAGCAGCGTCAGACACCTCTCCTACAATGAGCAGTTCTTC. Amino acid sequence: CASSVRHLSYNEQFF. V and J are TRBV9 and TRBJ2-1, with D uncertain. The CDR3 runs 15 residues. With 2 bases removed from V and 0 bases from J, the gap between germline ends came to 9 bases. The germline CDR1 and CDR2 sequences are SGDLS and YYNGEE.

This clonotype was seen ten or more times. The V call is TRBV30, the J call TRBJ1-2, with D unclear. CDR3 length: 13 residues. The germline V gene has CDR1 GTSNPN and CDR2 SVGIG (reference sequence). V shed 0 bases and J shed 5 bases, with 10 bases lying between them. DNA for the CDR3: TGTGCCTGGAGTGTATCCCCAGATTATGGCTACACCTTC. Translated, it gives CAWSVSPDYGYTF.

This clonotype was counted ten times or more. The J gene is TRBJ2-5, the V gene TRBV7-9, with D hard to call. Trimming pared 2 bases from V and 4 bases from J, leaving 14 bases between. The V gene's germline CDR1 is SEHNR and CDR2 FQNEAQ (reference sequence). This CDR3 comprises 15 residues. CDR3 residues: CASSLIIGVAETQYF. The CDR3 coding sequence is TGTGCCAGCAGCTTAATTATTGGGGTGGCAGAGACCCAGTACTTC.

This clonotype was picked up many times. This rearrangement joins TRBV5-1 to TRBJ2-3; tentatively, D is TRBD2 (6 bases). CDR3 length equals 15 residues. CDR1 is SGHRS, CDR2 YFSETQ, per germline. The V end was cut by 0 bases, the J end by 2 bases, with 10 bases between. Here the CDR3 DNA reads TGCGCCAGCAGCTTGGGGGCGGGAAACACAGATACGCAGTATTTT. Its translation: CASSLGAGNTDTQYF.

This clonotype was counted ten times or more. The CDR3 coding sequence is TGCGCCAGCAGCTCTACGGGACTTCCCGGGGAGCTGTTTTTT. The encoded protein is CASSSTGLPGELFF. The chain is built from TRBV5-1 and TRBJ2-2, with D maybe TRBD2 (6 bases). This CDR3 comprises 14 residues. The germline V and J ends were trimmed by 3 bases and 6 bases, with 12 bases remaining between them. CDR1 is SGHRS, CDR2 YFSETQ, per germline.

This clonotype was seen at least ten times. The chain couples TRBV28 to TRBJ2-3, with D perhaps TRBD2 (5 bases). The CDR3 runs to 14 residues. Per the germline V gene, CDR1 is MDHEN and CDR2 is SYDVKM. V lost 5 bases and J 1 base, leaving 10 bases between the germline ends. CDR3 sequence reads: CASSLRTRTDTQYF. CDR3 nucleotide sequence: TGTGCCAGCAGTCTCCGGACTCGCACAGATACGCAGTATTTT. Supplemented by reference TRBV28 and TRBJ2-3, the full variable domain reads DVKVTQSSRYLVKRTGEKVFLECVQDMDHENMFWYRQDPGLGLRLIYFSYDVKMKEKGDIPEGYSVSREKKERFSLILESASTNQTSMYLCASSLRTRTDTQYFGPGTRLTVL.